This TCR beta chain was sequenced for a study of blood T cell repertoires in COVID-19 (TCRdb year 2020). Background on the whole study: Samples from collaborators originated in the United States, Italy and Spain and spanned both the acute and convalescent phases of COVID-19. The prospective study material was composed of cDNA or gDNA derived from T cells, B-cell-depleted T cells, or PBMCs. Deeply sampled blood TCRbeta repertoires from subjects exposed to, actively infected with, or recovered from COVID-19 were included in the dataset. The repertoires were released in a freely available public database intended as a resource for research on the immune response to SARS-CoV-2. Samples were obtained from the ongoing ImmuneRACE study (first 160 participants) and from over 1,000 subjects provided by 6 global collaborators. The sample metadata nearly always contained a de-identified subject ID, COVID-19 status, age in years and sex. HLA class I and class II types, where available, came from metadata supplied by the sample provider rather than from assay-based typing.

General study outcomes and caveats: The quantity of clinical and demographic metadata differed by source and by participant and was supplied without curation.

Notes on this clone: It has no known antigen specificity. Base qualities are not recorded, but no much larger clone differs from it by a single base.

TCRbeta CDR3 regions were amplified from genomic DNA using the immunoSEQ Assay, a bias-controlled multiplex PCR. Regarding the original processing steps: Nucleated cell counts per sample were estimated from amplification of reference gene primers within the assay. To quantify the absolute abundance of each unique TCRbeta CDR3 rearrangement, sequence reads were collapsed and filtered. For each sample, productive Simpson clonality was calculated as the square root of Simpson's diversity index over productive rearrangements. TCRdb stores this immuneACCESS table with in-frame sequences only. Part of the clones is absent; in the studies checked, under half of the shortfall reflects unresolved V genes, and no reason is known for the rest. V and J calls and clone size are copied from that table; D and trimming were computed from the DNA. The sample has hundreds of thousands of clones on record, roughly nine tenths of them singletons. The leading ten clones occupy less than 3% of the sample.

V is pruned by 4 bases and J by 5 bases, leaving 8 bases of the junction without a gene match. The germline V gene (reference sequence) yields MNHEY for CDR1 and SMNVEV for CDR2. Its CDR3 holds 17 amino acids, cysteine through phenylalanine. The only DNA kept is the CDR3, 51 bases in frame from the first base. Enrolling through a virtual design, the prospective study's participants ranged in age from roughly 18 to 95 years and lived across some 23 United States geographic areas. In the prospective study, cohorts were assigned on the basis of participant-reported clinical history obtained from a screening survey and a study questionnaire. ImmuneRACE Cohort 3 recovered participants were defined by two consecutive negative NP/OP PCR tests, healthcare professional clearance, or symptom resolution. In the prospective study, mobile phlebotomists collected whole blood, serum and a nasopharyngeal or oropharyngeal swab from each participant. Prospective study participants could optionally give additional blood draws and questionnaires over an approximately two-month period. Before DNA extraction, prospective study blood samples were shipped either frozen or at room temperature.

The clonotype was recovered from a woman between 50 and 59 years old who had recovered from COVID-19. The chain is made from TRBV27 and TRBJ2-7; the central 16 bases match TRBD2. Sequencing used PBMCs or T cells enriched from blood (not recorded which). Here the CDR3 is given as CASSSGTSGRAVHEQYF. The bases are TGTGCCAGCAGTTCGGGGACTAGCGGGAGGGCCGTCCACGAGCAGTACTTC.